Shown below are 22 T cell receptor beta chains from a single sample sequenced in a study of control samples from healthy donors and cancer patients. Using immunoSEQ multiplex PCR, the repertoire was profiled, and TCRdb retains in-frame clones only, with some absent. The sample gives about 71,000 clones, roughly 90% of which show up once; roughly a fifth is in the top ten. The sequenced sample was PBMCs. The receptors stem from a man in his sixties with lung cancer.

The V call is TRBV6-5, the J call TRBJ2-2, with D possibly being TRBD2 (6 bases). Germline V gene lookup returns CDR1 MNHEY and CDR2 SVGAGI. The CDR3 length is 12 residues. With 6 bases removed from V and 4 bases from J, the gap between germline ends came to 6 bases. CDR3 DNA: TGTGCCAGCAGGGGGGGCACCGGGGAGCTGTTTTTT. It yields the protein CASRGGTGELFF.

The gene calls are TRBV5-1 and TRBJ2-1, with no clear D. Germline values: CDR1 SGHRS, CDR2 YFSETQ. The CDR3 totals 14 residues. V shed 1 base and J shed 5 bases, with 10 bases lying between them. CDR3 protein: CASSLPQVHNEQFF. In nucleotides, the CDR3 is TGCGCCAGCAGCTTGCCTCAGGTCCACAATGAGCAGTTCTTC.

The chain carries TRBV5-4 and TRBJ2-3; 7 bases agree with TRBD1. Losses at the gene ends were 2 bases for V and 4 bases for J; bases not matched to a gene: 4. CDR1 SGHNT and CDR2 YYREEE come from the germline V gene (reference sequence). The CDR3 length is 14 residues. The CDR3 coding sequence is TGTGCCAGCAGCTTCGGACAGGTGGCAGATACGCAGTATTTT. Translating gives CASSFGQVADTQYF. Supplemented by reference TRBV5-4 and TRBJ2-3, the full variable domain reads ETGVTQSPTHLIKTRGQQVTLRCSSQSGHNTVSWYQQALGQGPQFIFQYYREEENGRGNFPPRFSGLQFPNYSSELNVNALELDDSALYLCASSFGQVADTQYFGPGTRLTVL.

The V gene is TRBV9, the J gene TRBJ1-4; maybe TRBD1 (5 bases). V was shortened by 2 bases and J by 8 bases, with 16 bases between the two germline ends. The CDR3 runs to 15 residues. Per the germline V gene, CDR1 is SGDLS and CDR2 is YYNGEE. The CDR3 nucleotides are TGTGCCAGCAGCGTCCGTATGGGGGTGACCGAAAAACTGTTTTTT. Its translation is CASSVRMGVTEKLFF.

This clone was seen a few times. V is TRBV5-8 and J is TRBJ1-5, with no clear D. The CDR3 extends over 14 amino acids. Germline V gives CDR1 SGHTS, CDR2 YDEGEE. Trimming removed 0 bases at V and 8 bases at J, with 12 bases between. CDR3 nucleotides: TGTGCCAGCAGCTTGGAAAACTTTGAGGAGCCCCAGCATTTT. Protein product: CASSLENFEEPQHF. Filled out from reference TRBV5-8 and TRBJ1-5, the complete variable domain reads EAGVTQSPTHLIKTRGQQATLRCSPISGHTSVYWYQQALGLGLQFLLWYDEGEERNRGNFPPRFSGRQFPNYSSELNVNALELEDSALYLCASSLENFEEPQHFGDGTRLSIL.

This sequence joins TRBV11-3 and TRBJ2-1, with no clear D. Germline CDR1 is SGHNT and CDR2 is YENEEA. The germline V and J ends were trimmed by 5 bases and 5 bases, with 10 bases remaining between them. This CDR3 has 13 residues. CDR3 in amino acids: CASSPDGNNEQFF. As DNA, the CDR3 is TGTGCCAGCAGCCCAGACGGAAACAATGAGCAGTTCTTC.

This clone appeared a single time. The rearrangement links TRBV5-1 to TRBJ1-2; 10 bases fit TRBD1. Germline V gene lookup returns CDR1 SGHRS and CDR2 YFSETQ. Trimming removed 4 bases from V and 4 bases from J; junction bases left unmatched: 4. This CDR3 region has 14 residues. CDR3 sequence reads: CASSRTGGAYGYTF. As DNA, the CDR3 is TGCGCCAGCAGCCGGACAGGGGGGGCCTATGGCTACACCTTC.

J is TRBJ2-2 and V is TRBV20-1; a possible D gene is TRBD1 (5 bases). There are 14 residues in the CDR3. Per germline, CDR1 DFQATT and CDR2 SNEGSKA (reference sequence). Trimming removed 3 bases at V and 7 bases at J, with 15 bases between. The CDR3 bases are TGCAGTGCTAGTCGGGCAGGGCATGGCGGGGAGCTGTTTTTT. Its protein product is CSASRAGHGGELFF.

This clone is a singleton in its sample. The V gene is TRBV7-2, the J gene TRBJ1-2, with 8 bases identical to TRBD1. The V gene's germline CDR1 is SGHTA and CDR2 FQGNSA. The CDR3 runs 15 residues. With V trimmed by 2 bases and J by 3 bases, 5 bases remained unmatched. The CDR3 region has the DNA TGTGCCAGCAGCTTATACGCAGGGGGCGACTATGGCTACACCTTC. The encoded protein is CASSLYAGGDYGYTF.

The chain uses TRBV2 and TRBJ1-1, with a tentative D call TRBD1 (5 bases). The germline V gene encodes CDR1 SNHLY and CDR2 FYNNEI. This CDR3 has 11 amino acids. CDR3 region: CVPQGNTEAFF. CDR3 nucleotides: TGTGTCCCCCAGGGGAACACTGAAGCTTTCTTT.

This chain connects TRBV3-1 (or the pseudogene TRBV3-2) to TRBJ2-3; 10 bases match TRBD2. With V trimmed by 4 bases and J by 2 bases, 3 bases remained unmatched. The CDR3 contains 15 residues. Germline V gene lookup returns CDR1 LGHDT and CDR2 YNNKEL (reference sequence). Written as DNA, the CDR3 is TGTGCCAGCAGCCTGGGACTAGCGATCACAGATACGCAGTATTTT. Translation gives CASSLGLAITDTQYF.

CDR3 sequence reads: CASSSYGATSYGYTF. The CDR3 DNA is TGCGCCAGCAGCTCCTATGGGGCCACGTCCTATGGCTACACCTTC. J is TRBJ1-2 and V is TRBV5-1; weak D call: TRBD1 (5 bases). CDR1 SGHRS and CDR2 YFSETQ come from the germline V gene. V shed 3 bases and J shed 4 bases, with 16 bases lying between them. CDR3 length: 15 amino acids.

The rearrangement links TRBV18 to TRBJ2-3; D is ambiguous. Trimming took off 10 bases at V and 6 bases at J, with 17 bases between the two ends. The germline V gene has CDR1 KGHSH and CDR2 LQKENI. This CDR3 is 13 amino acids long. CDR3 amino acids: CATTSLDGDTQYF. The CDR3 coding sequence is TGTGCCACCACCTCTCTCGACGGGGATACGCAGTATTTT.

J is TRBJ2-6 and V is TRBV27, with 8 nucleotides matching TRBD1. CDR1 is MNHEY, CDR2 SMNVEV, per germline (reference sequence). J gave up 4 bases and V 5 bases, and 7 bases lay outside the gene matches. The CDR3 loop spans 16 amino acids. In nucleotides, the CDR3 is TGTGCCAGCAGTACTCAGGGGGCTGGGGGGGCCAACGTCCTGACTTTC. The encoded protein is CASSTQGAGGANVLTF.

The V gene is TRBV6-2 or TRBV6-3, the J gene TRBJ2-1; the match to TRBD2 covers 12 bases. This CDR3 has 17 amino acids. The J segment lost 4 bases and the V segment lost 4 bases, leaving 8 bases of the junction unmatched. Looked up from germline, CDR1 is MNHEY and CDR2 is SVGEGT. For the CDR3, the DNA is TGTGCCAGCAGTTCCCGAACTAGCGGGGGGCCATACAATGAGCAGTTCTTC. It is translated as CASSSRTSGGPYNEQFF.

This sequence joins TRBV9 and TRBJ1-4; 9 positions match TRBD1. This CDR3 comprises 15 residues. Per germline, CDR1 SGDLS and CDR2 YYNGEE. The ends lost 4 bases at V and 5 bases at J; junction bases unmatched: 6. CDR3 sequence reads: CASSPVGTGNEKLFF. As DNA, the CDR3 is TGTGCCAGCAGCCCGGTCGGGACAGGGAATGAAAAACTGTTTTTT.

This clone occurred a few times. This chain joins TRBV10-3 and TRBJ1-5, with 8 bases that match TRBD1. J was trimmed by 5 bases and V by 9 bases; bases with no gene match: 9. This CDR3 contains 14 residues. The germline CDR1 and CDR2 sequences are ENHRY and SYGVKD. Here the CDR3 reads CAISDRVGDQPQHF. The DNA for the CDR3 is TGTGCCATTTCGGACAGGGTGGGTGATCAGCCCCAGCATTTT.

The V call is TRBV3-1 (or the pseudogene TRBV3-2), the J call TRBJ2-1; the match to TRBD1 covers 10 bases. V shed 4 bases, J shed 5 bases, and the junction held 5 bases outside the gene matches. The germline gives CDR1 LGHDT, CDR2 YNNKEL (reference sequence). The CDR3 extends over 15 amino acids. The CDR3 is CASSLDRGLDNEQFF. DNA for the CDR3: TGTGCCAGCAGCCTTGACAGGGGGCTGGACAATGAGCAGTTCTTC.

This chain joins TRBV2 and TRBJ2-5; D remains ambiguous. The CDR3 spans 13 residues. Germline-derived CDR1 and CDR2 are SNHLY and FYNNEI. With 6 bases removed from V and 5 bases from J, the gap between germline ends came to 13 bases. The CDR3 is CASSPNGVETQYF. The CDR3 DNA reads as TGTGCCAGCAGCCCAAATGGGGTCGAGACCCAGTACTTC.

The CDR3 spells CATSMRTGDSPLHF. Here the CDR3 DNA reads TGTGCCACCAGCATGAGGACAGGGGATTCACCCCTCCACTTT. The V call is TRBV15, the J call TRBJ1-6, with 9 bases lining up with TRBD1. The CDR3 totals 14 residues. CDR1 is LNHNV and CDR2 is YYDKDF in the germline V gene (reference sequence). The J segment lost 8 bases and the V segment lost 4 bases, leaving 3 bases of the junction unmatched.

This chain uses TRBV3-1 (or the pseudogene TRBV3-2) with TRBJ1-1; possible D gene TRBD1, 5 bases. The germline gives CDR1 LGHDT, CDR2 YNNKEL (reference sequence). The CDR3 has 12 residues. V shed 4 bases and J shed 8 bases, with 11 bases lying between them. DNA for the CDR3: TGTGCCAGCAGCCGCGGAGGGACGGAAGCTTTCTTT. Its translation is CASSRGGTEAFF.

This rearrangement joins TRBV5-6 to TRBJ2-1; 7 positions agree with TRBD2. Germline trimming cut 2 bases from V and 2 bases from J; bases unmatched to any gene: 7. Germline values: CDR1 SGHDT, CDR2 YYEEEE. The CDR3 spans 16 residues. The CDR3 region has the DNA TGTGCCAGCAGCTTTCCTATCGGGGGGACCTACAATGAGCAGTTCTTC. Translation gives CASSFPIGGTYNEQFF.